A single sample gave rise to the 23 T cell receptor beta chains below, sequenced in a study of beta chain features in type 1 diabetes. Of the isolated RNA, all was reverse transcribed, and so the sequenced material was expressed TCRB transcripts. This table comes from immunoSEQ multiplex PCR, and its TCRdb copy is limited to in-frame clones, with some not included. The sample holds around 340,000 clones, around a fifth seen once. The sequenced material came from naive CD4+ T cells from blood. All receptors come from a woman under 30 in good health.

The chain couples TRBV4-2 to TRBJ1-1; 9 positions match TRBD1. V was pared by 4 bases and J by 4 bases, with 4 bases of the junction left unmatched. The CDR3 sequence is 14 residues long. Looked up from germline, CDR1 is LGHNA and CDR2 is YNFKEQ. The CDR3 spells CASSPTGGGTEAFF. Here the CDR3 DNA reads TGTGCCAGCAGCCCGACAGGGGGAGGCACTGAAGCTTTCTTT.

This clone was found a few times. The rearrangement links TRBV7-2 to TRBJ2-5, with D possibly matching TRBD1 (5 bases). In germline, CDR1 is SGHTA, CDR2 FQGNSA. The CDR3 runs to 14 residues. V was clipped by 3 bases and J by 4 bases, with 12 bases between them. CDR3 residues: CASSLIRDGETQYF. CDR3 in DNA: TGTGCCAGCAGCTTGATCAGGGATGGAGAGACCCAGTACTTC.

This clone occurred a few times. The CDR3 nucleotides are TGTGCCTGGAGCCCGACTAGCGGTATCTACAATGAGCAGTTCTTC. Amino acid sequence: CAWSPTSGIYNEQFF. The genes are TRBV30 and TRBJ2-1, with 9 positions matching TRBD2. V trimming: 3 bases; J trimming: 3 bases; junction bases outside the gene matches: 6. The CDR3 is 15 amino acids. Germline V gene sequence: CDR1 GTSNPN, CDR2 SVGIG (reference sequence).

The chain uses TRBV4-1 and TRBJ2-1; 10 nucleotides line up with TRBD2. V lost 5 bases and J lost 8; bases outside the gene matches: 12. The CDR3 consists of 16 residues. The germline V gene has CDR1 MGHRA and CDR2 YSYEKL. This CDR3 is CASSITYLAGVHEQFF. The CDR3 DNA reads as TGCGCCAGCAGCATAACTTACCTAGCGGGAGTCCATGAGCAGTTCTTC.

This clone was seen more than once but under ten times. The V call is TRBV6-6, the J call TRBJ2-7, with 7 bases matching TRBD1. Germline loops: CDR1 MNHNY, CDR2 SVGAGI (reference sequence). The V gene end was trimmed by 7 bases and the J gene end by 5 bases; junction bases not matched to a gene: 11. CDR3 length equals 14 residues. The CDR3 sequence: CASKSTGSANEQYF. Here the CDR3 DNA reads TGTGCCAGCAAATCGACAGGGTCGGCCAACGAGCAGTACTTC.

The sample holds a few counts of this clone. The chain has TRBV5-1 and TRBJ2-2; D ambiguous. Germline CDR1 is SGHRS and CDR2 is YFSETQ. This CDR3 region has 15 residues. The V end lost 0 bases, the J end lost 0 bases, and 6 bases lay between the germline ends. DNA of the CDR3: TGCGCCAGCAGCTTGGGCACTTCGAACACCGGGGAGCTGTTTTTT. This codes for CASSLGTSNTGELFF.

This chain's CDR3 is CASSEALGGVNTEAFF. CDR3 nucleotide sequence: TGTGCCAGCAGTGAAGCGCTTGGAGGGGTAAACACTGAAGCTTTCTTT. The V call is TRBV2, the J call TRBJ1-1, with D possibly TRBD1 on 5 matching bases. Looked up from germline, CDR1 is SNHLY and CDR2 is FYNNEI. Trimming shortened V by 0 bases and J by 2 bases, and 13 bases separated the two germline ends. The CDR3 is 16 amino acids.

This sequence joins TRBV9 and TRBJ1-1; TRBD1 might be the D (5 bases). CDR1 is SGDLS, CDR2 YYNGEE, per germline. Trimming removed 1 base at V and 4 bases at J, with 8 bases between. This CDR3 region has 13 residues. As DNA, the CDR3 is TGTGCCAGCAGCGTATTGGGGGGCACTGAAGCTTTCTTT. It is translated as CASSVLGGTEAFF.

The genes are TRBV7-9 and TRBJ2-3; D not certain. Trimming took off 6 bases at V and 5 bases at J, with 12 bases between the two ends. The CDR3 contains 13 residues. Germline V gives CDR1 SEHNR, CDR2 FQNEAQ (reference sequence). The CDR3 loop is CASRSTPGDTQYF. The CDR3 coding sequence is TGTGCCAGCAGGTCTACCCCGGGAGATACGCAGTATTTT.

The sample holds a few counts of this clone. V gene TRBV7-2 combines with J gene TRBJ1-2; 7 nucleotides align to TRBD1. The CDR3 has 14 amino acids. J gave up 2 bases and V 1 base, and 1 base lay outside the gene matches. Germline CDR1 is SGHTA and CDR2 is FQGNSA. CDR3 sequence: CASSLETGNYGYTF. DNA of the CDR3: TGTGCCAGCAGCTTAGAGACAGGGAACTATGGCTACACCTTC.

This clone was seen only a few times. This rearrangement joins TRBV7-9 to TRBJ1-6, with 7 bases fitting TRBD1. The V gene end was trimmed by 1 base and the J gene end by 11 bases; junction bases not matched to a gene: 11. Germline CDR1 reads SEHNR; CDR2 reads FQNEAQ (reference sequence). The CDR3 covers 16 residues. As DNA, the CDR3 is TGTGCCAGCAGCTTAGAGGGACAGCTTGGAAGGGCACCCCTCCACTTT. It translates to CASSLEGQLGRAPLHF.

The rearrangement uses TRBV30 and TRBJ1-2, with 9 bases identical to TRBD1. The CDR3 extends over 12 amino acids. Germline assignment: CDR1 GTSNPN and CDR2 SVGIG (reference sequence). V shed 4 bases and J 8 bases; nucleotides not matched to a gene: 5. The CDR3 loop reads CAWMRTGEGYTF. CDR3 nucleotide sequence: TGTGCCTGGATGAGGACAGGGGAAGGCTACACCTTC.

This clone has just a few counts. The chain couples TRBV4-3 to TRBJ2-5; D call uncertain. V gave up 4 bases and J gave up 6 bases, with 12 bases separating them. CDR1 is LGHNA and CDR2 is YSLEER in the germline V gene. The CDR3 consists of 13 residues. DNA of the CDR3: TGCGCCAGCAGCCTCAATTCCCACAAGACCCAGTACTTC. It translates to CASSLNSHKTQYF.

The chain carries TRBV11-3 and TRBJ2-7; 12 nucleotides match TRBD2. Germline CDR1 is SGHNT and CDR2 is YENEEA. This CDR3 contains 14 residues. V lost 6 bases and J lost 5; bases outside the gene matches: 5. The CDR3: CASRQTSGRNEQYF. The CDR3 DNA sequence: TGTGCCAGCAGGCAGACTAGCGGGAGAAACGAGCAGTACTTC.

The sample holds a few counts of this clone. V gene TRBV7-2 combines with J gene TRBJ2-3; 8 bases fit TRBD2. V trimming: 5 bases; J trimming: 4 bases; junction bases outside the gene matches: 5. This CDR3 comprises 14 residues. CDR1 SGHTA and CDR2 FQGNSA come from the germline V gene. Here the CDR3 reads CASSGRRGADTQYF. For the CDR3, the DNA is TGTGCCAGCAGCGGCAGGCGGGGGGCAGATACGCAGTATTTT. The variable domain in full, with the rest retrieved from reference TRBV7-2 and TRBJ2-3, is GAGVSQSPSNKVTEKGKDVELRCDPISGHTALYWYRQSLGQGLEFLIYFQGNSAPDKSGLPSDRFSAERTGGSVSTLTIQRTQQEDSAVYLCASSGRRGADTQYFGPGTRLTVL.

A note on this clone: The junction shows a germline mismatch at one end, possibly a read error. V is TRBV10-3 and J is TRBJ2-1, with 8 bases fitting TRBD1. There are 12 residues in the CDR3. Per the germline V gene, CDR1 is ENHRY and CDR2 is SYGVKD. In nucleotides, the CDR3 is TGTGCCATCAGTGAGACAGGGGGTGAGGAGTTCTTC. This translates into CAISETGGEEFF.

This clone was picked up a small number of times. J is TRBJ2-3 and V is TRBV19, with 8 nucleotides matching TRBD2. With V trimmed by 3 bases and J by 0 bases, 2 bases remained unmatched. The germline gives CDR1 LNHDA, CDR2 SQIVND (reference sequence). The CDR3 is made up of 15 amino acids. CDR3 amino acids: CASSMPSGSTDTQYF. DNA for the CDR3: TGTGCCAGTAGTATGCCTAGCGGGAGCACAGATACGCAGTATTTT.

The gene calls are TRBV18 and TRBJ2-7, with 7 bases matching TRBD1. This CDR3 is 15 amino acids long. CDR1 and CDR2 from the germline V gene are KGHSH and LQKENI. The V segment lost 1 base and the J segment 0 bases; nucleotides outside the gene matches: 3. The CDR3 DNA follows: TGTGCCAGCTCACCACAGGGGGCCGCCTCCTACGAGCAGTACTTC. Its protein product is CASSPQGAASYEQYF. The full variable domain, in which reference TRBV18 and TRBJ2-7 provide the parts outside the CDR3, is NAGVMQNPRHLVRRRGQEARLRCSPMKGHSHVYWYRQLPEEGLKFMVYLQKENIIDESGMPKERFSAEFPKEGPSILRIQQVVRGDSAAYFCASSPQGAASYEQYFGPGTRLTVT.

This clone was detected only a few times. The V gene is TRBV2, the J gene TRBJ2-3, with 11 bases aligning to TRBD2. Germline V gene lookup returns CDR1 SNHLY and CDR2 FYNNEI. The CDR3 spans 14 residues. The ends lost 8 bases at V and 4 bases at J; junction bases unmatched: 5. The DNA of the CDR3 is TGTGCCAGCTCTTCGACTAGCGGGGCAGATACGCAGTATTTT. Translation gives CASSSTSGADTQYF.

The CDR3 DNA follows: TGTGCCACCAGCGGGCAAGCGGGAATCGACGAGCAGTACTTC. Translating gives CATSGQAGIDEQYF. This chain links TRBV15 with TRBJ2-7; 7 nucleotides agree with TRBD2. The germline gives CDR1 LNHNV, CDR2 YYDKDF (reference sequence). V was pared by 5 bases and J by 5 bases, with 9 bases of the junction left unmatched. This CDR3 spans 14 amino acids.

The chain is built from TRBV7-8 and TRBJ2-1, with 10 bases that match TRBD1. The germline CDR1 and CDR2 sequences are SGHVS and FQNEAQ. This CDR3 spans 17 amino acids. Trimming removed 7 bases from V and 6 bases from J; junction bases left unmatched: 15. The chain's CDR3 is CASKPGDRGRGVNEQFF. CDR3 coding DNA: TGTGCCAGCAAACCGGGGGACAGGGGCCGGGGGGTCAATGAGCAGTTCTTC.

The V call is TRBV5-4, the J call TRBJ2-3; D perhaps matches TRBD2 (5 bases). The CDR3 loop spans 15 amino acids. V was shortened by 6 bases and J by 0 bases, with 14 bases between the two germline ends. In germline, CDR1 is SGHNT, CDR2 YYREEE (reference sequence). The CDR3 DNA follows: TGTGCCAGCAATCGGGGTTGGTCTAGCACAGATACGCAGTATTTT. It translates to CASNRGWSSTDTQYF.

In the case of this clone: The sample holds other DNA sequences that translate to the same CDR3. The chain joins TRBV18 to TRBJ1-1; 9 bases map to TRBD1. CDR3 size: 13 residues. V lost 3 bases to trimming and J lost 4 bases; unmatched junction nucleotides: 0. Germline V gives CDR1 KGHSH, CDR2 LQKENI. The CDR3: CASSPGQGTEAFF. The CDR3 nucleotides are TGTGCCAGCTCACCGGGACAGGGCACTGAAGCTTTCTTT. Variable domain in full (rest from reference TRBV18 and TRBJ1-1): NAGVMQNPRHLVRRRGQEARLRCSPMKGHSHVYWYRQLPEEGLKFMVYLQKENIIDESGMPKERFSAEFPKEGPSILRIQQVVRGDSAAYFCASSPGQGTEAFFGQGTRLTVV.